A single sample gave rise to the 23 T cell receptor beta chains below, sequenced in a study of T cell changes during pregnancy in multiple sclerosis. This table comes from immunoSEQ multiplex PCR, and its TCRdb copy is limited to in-frame clones, with some not included. This table holds around 69,000 clones, roughly 93% found once. This specimen consisted of peripheral blood, obtained in the third trimester of pregnancy. Receptors were obtained from a female donor with multiple sclerosis, enrolled in a pregnancy study.

This chain connects TRBV2 to TRBJ1-2; D remains unclear. The germline CDR1 and CDR2 sequences are SNHLY and FYNNEI. This CDR3 is built from 11 residues. Trimming left V 4 bases short and J 8 bases short, with 8 bases between. This CDR3 is CASSARGGYTF. In DNA form, the CDR3 reads TGTGCCAGCAGTGCGCGGGGAGGCTACACCTTC.

The chain is built from TRBV7-8 and TRBJ1-6, with unresolved D. V gave up 1 base and J gave up 6 bases, with 10 bases separating them. This CDR3 is built from 15 residues. The germline gives CDR1 SGHVS, CDR2 FQNEAQ. The CDR3 nucleotides are TGTGCCAGCAGCTTAGTTAGGGAGTTTAATTCACCCCTCCACTTT. Protein product: CASSLVREFNSPLHF.

The chain combines TRBV5-1 with TRBJ1-2; 7 bases align to TRBD1. Germline-derived CDR1 and CDR2 are SGHRS and YFSETQ. The CDR3 runs to 15 residues. V was pared by 0 bases and J by 4 bases, with 6 bases of the junction left unmatched. The CDR3, as DNA: TGCGCCAGCAGCTTGGCCGACAGGGAGCTCTATGGCTACACCTTC. Its translation: CASSLADRELYGYTF.

The chain carries TRBV27 and TRBJ1-1, with TRBD1 identical over 9 bases. J gave up 3 bases and V 5 bases, and 10 bases lay outside the gene matches. Germline CDR1 is MNHEY and CDR2 is SMNVEV (reference sequence). CDR3 size: 16 residues. The CDR3 DNA follows: TGTGCCAGCAGTCCAGGGGACAGGGTAGGGGACACTGAAGCTTTCTTT. Translation: CASSPGDRVGDTEAFF.

The CDR3 region has the DNA TGTGCCAGTAACGAACAGGGTGACTATGGCTACACCTTC. This codes for CASNEQGDYGYTF. This rearrangement joins TRBV19 to TRBJ1-2, with D tentatively TRBD1 (6 bases). From germline, CDR1 is LNHDA and CDR2 SQIVND (reference sequence). This CDR3 region has 13 residues. Trimming pared 7 bases from V and 3 bases from J, leaving 12 bases between.

Comment on this clone: This sample also contains other DNA sequences that code for the same CDR3. The chain uses TRBV5-1 and TRBJ1-2; D unresolved. Germline assignment: CDR1 SGHRS and CDR2 YFSETQ. With 0 bases removed from V and 5 bases from J, the gap between germline ends came to 8 bases. The CDR3 has 13 amino acids. CDR3 residues: CASSLDRAYGYTF. In DNA, the CDR3 is TGCGCCAGCAGCTTGGATCGAGCGTATGGCTACACCTTC.

The chain uses TRBV6-6 and TRBJ1-1; 8 bases agree with TRBD1. CDR1 and CDR2 (germline): MNHNY, SVGAGI (reference sequence). The CDR3 spans 15 residues. V dropped 7 bases and J dropped 4; count of bases not matched to a gene: 11. The CDR3 loop is CASTPTVTGGTEAFF. CDR3 DNA sequence: TGTGCCAGCACCCCAACCGTTACAGGGGGCACTGAAGCTTTCTTT.

This clone was found once. The chain uses TRBV7-8 and TRBJ1-5; possibly TRBD1 for D (6 bases). The CDR3 is 17 amino acids. V was trimmed by 5 bases and J by 0 bases, leaving 17 bases between them. Germline V gene sequence: CDR1 SGHVS, CDR2 FQNEAQ. The CDR3: CASSLRGDSYSNQPQHF. The CDR3 bases are TGTGCCAGCAGCCTCAGGGGAGACAGTTATAGCAATCAGCCCCAGCATTTT.

This clone was recorded once. J is TRBJ2-7 and V is TRBV9; a possible D gene is TRBD2 (5 bases). From germline, CDR1 is SGDLS and CDR2 YYNGEE. Trimming took 0 bases from V and 0 from J, leaving 7 bases between them. The CDR3 extends over 14 amino acids. CDR3 amino acids: CASSVAAGSYEQYF. For the CDR3, the DNA is TGTGCCAGCAGCGTAGCTGCGGGCTCCTACGAGCAGTACTTC. The entire variable domain, with the rest obtained from reference TRBV9 and TRBJ2-7, is as follows: DSGVTQTPKHLITATGQRVTLRCSPRSGDLSVYWYQQSLDQGLQFLIQYYNGEERAKGNILERFSAQQFPDLHSELNLSSLELGDSALYFCASSVAAGSYEQYFGPGTRLTVT.

The chain couples TRBV5-4 to TRBJ1-3; TRBD1 might be the D (5 bases). V was pared by 7 bases and J by 5 bases, with 13 bases between. The CDR3 consists of 13 residues. Germline CDR1 is SGHNT and CDR2 is YYREEE (reference sequence). For the CDR3, the DNA is TGTGCCAGCGGCGACGACAGTCGAAACACCATATATTTT. This gives the protein CASGDDSRNTIYF.

The CDR3 protein is CASSPGTGVEQYF. CDR3 nucleotides: TGTGCCAGCAGTCCCGGGACAGGGGTCGAGCAGTACTTC. This chain uses TRBV27 with TRBJ2-7; 10 bases are a match to TRBD1. This CDR3 is built from 13 residues. CDR1 is MNHEY, CDR2 SMNVEV, per germline (reference sequence). With V trimmed by 5 bases and J by 6 bases, 4 bases remained unmatched.

The V gene is TRBV2, the J gene TRBJ2-3; a weak D match, TRBD2 (5 bases). Germline values: CDR1 SNHLY, CDR2 FYNNEI. This CDR3 spans 13 amino acids. Trimming cost V 5 bases and J 2 bases, with 8 bases left between them. For the CDR3, the DNA is TGTGCCAGCAGTCGGGGATCCACAGATACGCAGTATTTT. Translated: CASSRGSTDTQYF.

The CDR3 DNA reads as TGTGCCACCCTGCTCGGTCAGGGCACAGATACGCAGTATTTT. Encoded protein: CATLLGQGTDTQYF. The rearrangement uses TRBV28 and TRBJ2-3; D ambiguous. This CDR3 region has 14 residues. The germline V gene encodes CDR1 MDHEN and CDR2 SYDVKM. V lost 10 bases, J lost 1 base, and 15 bases lay in between.

The J gene is TRBJ2-7, the V gene TRBV14, with a tentative D call TRBD1 (5 bases). Germline-derived CDR1 and CDR2 are SGHDN and FVKESK. This CDR3 region has 17 residues. Trimming pared 5 bases from V and 6 bases from J, leaving 26 bases between. DNA of the CDR3: TGTGCCAGCAGCGCTTATTTACAGGACAATGAGTTGGGCGAGCAGTACTTC. Residues: CASSAYLQDNELGEQYF.

DNA for the CDR3: TGTGCCAGCAGCTTGGCCGGCGGGGGGGCGACAGATACGCAGTATTTT. This gives the protein CASSLAGGGATDTQYF. V gene TRBV5-6 combines with J gene TRBJ2-3, with TRBD2 matching over 9 bases. Trimming at V came to 0 bases and at J to 3 bases, leaving 5 bases not matched to a gene. The CDR3 length is 16 residues. In germline, CDR1 is SGHDT, CDR2 YYEEEE.

The chain carries TRBV2 and TRBJ2-3; D ambiguous. V gave up 6 bases and J gave up 3 bases, with 7 bases separating them. The CDR3 runs 12 residues. Per germline, CDR1 SNHLY and CDR2 FYNNEI. The CDR3, as DNA: TGTGCCAGCAGATACAGTACAGATACGCAGTATTTT. Residues: CASRYSTDTQYF.

With regard to this clone: This may stem from a read error, because a much larger clone lies one nucleotide away. V and J are TRBV4-1 and TRBJ1-5, with 8 bases that match TRBD1. CDR3 length: 16 residues. CDR1 MGHRA and CDR2 YSYEKL come from the germline V gene. The DNA of the CDR3 is TGCGCCGGCAGCCAAGGTCCAGGACAGGGCCAGCAGCCCCAGCATTTT. Its translation is CAGSQGPGQGQQPQHF.

This chain connects TRBV7-8 to TRBJ1-3; D possibly corresponds to TRBD1 (6 bases). From germline, CDR1 is SGHVS and CDR2 FQNEAQ. The CDR3 covers 15 residues. Trimming took off 0 bases at V and 0 bases at J, with 6 bases between the two ends. The CDR3 DNA reads TGTGCCAGCAGCTTAGCAGGGGGCTCTGGAAACACCATATATTTT. It yields the protein CASSLAGGSGNTIYF.

The rearrangement joins TRBV5-4 to TRBJ1-1, with 11 positions matching TRBD1. This CDR3 has 16 residues. The germline CDR1 and CDR2 sequences are SGHNT and YYREEE (reference sequence). After removal of 4 bases from V and 6 bases from J, the junction contained 11 bases not matched to a gene. The CDR3 spells CASSLGQGARLSEAFF. In nucleotides, the CDR3 is TGTGCCAGCAGCCTAGGACAGGGGGCGCGGTTGTCTGAAGCTTTCTTT.

The V gene is TRBV15, the J gene TRBJ1-3; possible D gene TRBD1, 5 bases. Looked up from germline, CDR1 is LNHNV and CDR2 is YYDKDF (reference sequence). The CDR3 extends over 16 amino acids. V lost 0 bases and J lost 0, with 9 bases in between. This CDR3 is CATSRDRESSGNTIYF. CDR3 in DNA: TGTGCCACCAGCAGAGACAGGGAAAGCTCTGGAAACACCATATATTTT.

This chain uses TRBV30 with TRBJ1-6, with D maybe TRBD1 (6 bases). Between the trimmed V and J ends, which lost 2 bases and 7 bases, there was a span of 12 bases. The CDR3 has 14 amino acids. From germline, CDR1 is GTSNPN and CDR2 SVGIG (reference sequence). The chain's CDR3 is CAWSIGGGNSPLHF. The CDR3 bases are TGTGCCTGGAGTATTGGGGGCGGAAATTCACCCCTCCACTTT. Filled out from reference TRBV30 and TRBJ1-6, the complete variable domain reads SQTIHQWPATLVQPVGSPLSLECTVEGTSNPNLYWYRQAAGRGLQLLFYSVGIGQISSEVPQNLSASRPQDRQFILSSKKLLLSDSGFYLCAWSIGGGNSPLHFGNGTRLTVT.

The CDR3 nucleotides read TGTGCCAGCAGCCGAACAGGGCTCCCTCGCGATGAGCAGTACTTC. Amino acids: CASSRTGLPRDEQYF. The chain is built from TRBV5-4 and TRBJ2-7, with D perhaps TRBD1 (6 bases). V was shortened by 4 bases and J by 7 bases, with 21 bases between the two germline ends. The CDR3 consists of 15 residues. Germline V gives CDR1 SGHNT, CDR2 YYREEE (reference sequence).

The rearrangement links TRBV5-1 to TRBJ2-1; D gene ambiguous. CDR1 SGHRS and CDR2 YFSETQ come from the germline V gene. With 5 bases removed from V and 0 bases from J, the gap between germline ends came to 6 bases. The CDR3 is made up of 13 amino acids. CDR3 nucleotides: TGCGCCAGCAGTTGGAGCTCCTACAATGAGCAGTTCTTC. Amino acid sequence: CASSWSSYNEQFF.